This TCR beta chain was sequenced for a study of T cell clonality in common variable immunodeficiency. Only in-frame clones appear in the TCRdb table, and some are missing; sequencing was by immunoSEQ multiplex PCR. This set yields approximately 30,000 clones and no singletons; the top ten hold approximately 31%. The junction had 11 bases not matched to a gene; V was cut back by 5 bases and J by 0 bases. Germline CDR1 reads LNHDA; CDR2 reads SQIVND (reference sequence). CDR3 length equals 17 residues. Blood samples were heparinized, about 5 to 9 ml per donor. Whole-study results and caveats: Fewer deletions and N-nucleotide insertions were reportedly seen in common variable immunodeficiency TCR beta sequences.

This clone was counted at least ten times. Its antigen is unidentified. The CDR3 end lies 3 residues beyond the end of the read and is filled in from the germline J gene. Sequenced material: peripheral blood mononuclear cells. This TCR was recovered from a human donor with common variable immunodeficiency. The chain couples TRBV19 to TRBJ2-3; 7 nucleotides line up with TRBD1. The CDR3 sequence is CASSRDRDGGSTDTQYF. The covered CDR3 bases are TGTGCCAGTAGTCGAGACAGGGATGGGGGTAGCACAGATACG.